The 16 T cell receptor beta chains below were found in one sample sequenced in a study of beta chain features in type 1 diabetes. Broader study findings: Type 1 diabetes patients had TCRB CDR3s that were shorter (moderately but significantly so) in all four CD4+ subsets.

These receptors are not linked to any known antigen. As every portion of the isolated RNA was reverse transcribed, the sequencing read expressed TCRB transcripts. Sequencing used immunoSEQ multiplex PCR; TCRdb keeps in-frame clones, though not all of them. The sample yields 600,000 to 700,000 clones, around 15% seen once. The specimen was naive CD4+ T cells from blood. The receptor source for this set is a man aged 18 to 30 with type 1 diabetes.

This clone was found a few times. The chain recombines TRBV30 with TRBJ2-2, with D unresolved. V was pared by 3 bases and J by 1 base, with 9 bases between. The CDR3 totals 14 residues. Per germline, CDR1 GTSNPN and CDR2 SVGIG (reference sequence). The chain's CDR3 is CAWRGSLNTGELFF. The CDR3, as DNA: TGTGCCTGGAGGGGCAGTCTGAACACCGGGGAGCTGTTTTTT.

The CDR3 DNA reads TGTGCCAGCAGTGTGCTTGGGGGGAACAATGAGCAGTTCTTC. It translates to CASSVLGGNNEQFF. The chain combines TRBV2 with TRBJ2-1; the D gene is possibly TRBD2 (6 bases). The CDR3 covers 14 residues. Germline loops: CDR1 SNHLY, CDR2 FYNNEI. V gave up 4 bases and J gave up 5 bases, with 12 bases separating them.

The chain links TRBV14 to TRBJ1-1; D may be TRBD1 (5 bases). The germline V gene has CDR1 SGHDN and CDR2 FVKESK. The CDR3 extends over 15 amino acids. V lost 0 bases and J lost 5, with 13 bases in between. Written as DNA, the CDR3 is TGTGCCAGCAGCCAAGATGTGGGGGGGTTTACTGAAGCTTTCTTT. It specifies CASSQDVGGFTEAFF.

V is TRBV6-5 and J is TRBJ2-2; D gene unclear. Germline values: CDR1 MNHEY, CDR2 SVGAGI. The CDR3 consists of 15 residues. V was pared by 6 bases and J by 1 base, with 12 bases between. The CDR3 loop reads CASRSTAMNTGELFF. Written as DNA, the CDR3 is TGTGCCAGCAGATCAACGGCTATGAACACCGGGGAGCTGTTTTTT.

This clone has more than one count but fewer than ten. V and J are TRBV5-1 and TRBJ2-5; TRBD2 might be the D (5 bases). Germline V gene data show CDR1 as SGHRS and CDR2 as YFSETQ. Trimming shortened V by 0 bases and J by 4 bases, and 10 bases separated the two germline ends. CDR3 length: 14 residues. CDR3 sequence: CASSLASGLETQYF. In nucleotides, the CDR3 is TGCGCCAGCAGCTTGGCCTCGGGATTAGAGACCCAGTACTTC. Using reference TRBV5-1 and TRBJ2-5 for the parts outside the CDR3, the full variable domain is KAGVTQTPRYLIKTRGQQVTLSCSPISGHRSVSWYQQTPGQGLQFLFEYFSETQRNKGNFPGRFSGRQFSNSRSEMNVSTLELGDSALYLCASSLASGLETQYFGPGTRLLVL.

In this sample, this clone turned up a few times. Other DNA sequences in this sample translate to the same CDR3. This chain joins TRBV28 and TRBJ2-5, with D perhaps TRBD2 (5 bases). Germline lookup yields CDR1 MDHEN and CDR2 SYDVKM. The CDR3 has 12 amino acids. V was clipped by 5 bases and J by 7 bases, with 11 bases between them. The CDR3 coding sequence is TGTGCCAGCAGTAAGATGCGGGTGACCCAGTACTTC. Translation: CASSKMRVTQYF.

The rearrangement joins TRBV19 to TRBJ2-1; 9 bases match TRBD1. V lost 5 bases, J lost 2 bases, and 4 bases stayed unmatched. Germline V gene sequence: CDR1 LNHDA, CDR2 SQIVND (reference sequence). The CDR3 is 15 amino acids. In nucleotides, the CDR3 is TGTGCCAGTAGTCCGGACAGGGGACCCTACAATGAGCAGTTCTTC. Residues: CASSPDRGPYNEQFF.

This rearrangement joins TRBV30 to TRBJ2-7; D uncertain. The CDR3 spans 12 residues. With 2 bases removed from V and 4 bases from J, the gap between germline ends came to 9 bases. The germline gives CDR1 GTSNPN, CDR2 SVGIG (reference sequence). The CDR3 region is CAWSTRSYEQYF. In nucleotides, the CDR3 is TGTGCCTGGAGTACCAGATCTTACGAGCAGTACTTC.

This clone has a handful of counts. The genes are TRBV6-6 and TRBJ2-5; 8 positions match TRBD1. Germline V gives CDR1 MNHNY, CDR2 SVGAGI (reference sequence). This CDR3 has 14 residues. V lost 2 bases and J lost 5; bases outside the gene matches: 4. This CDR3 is CASSYQGAGETQYF. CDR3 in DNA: TGTGCCAGCAGTTACCAGGGGGCGGGTGAGACCCAGTACTTC.

CDR3 coding DNA: TGTGCCAGCAGCTTAGACGGGGGGGCGCAGGCCAACGTCCTGACTTTC. Encoded protein: CASSLDGGAQANVLTF. The chain is built from TRBV11-2 and TRBJ2-6; 8 bases fit TRBD2. The CDR3 is made up of 16 amino acids. Germline loops: CDR1 SGHAT, CDR2 FQNNGV. V was pared by 0 bases and J by 6 bases, with 4 bases of the junction left unmatched.

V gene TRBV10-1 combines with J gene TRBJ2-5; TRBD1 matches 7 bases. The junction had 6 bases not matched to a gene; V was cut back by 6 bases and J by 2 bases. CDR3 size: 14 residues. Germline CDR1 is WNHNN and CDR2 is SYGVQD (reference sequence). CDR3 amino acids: CASSTGTAQETQYF. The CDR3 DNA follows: TGCGCCAGCAGCACCGGGACAGCACAAGAGACCCAGTACTTC.

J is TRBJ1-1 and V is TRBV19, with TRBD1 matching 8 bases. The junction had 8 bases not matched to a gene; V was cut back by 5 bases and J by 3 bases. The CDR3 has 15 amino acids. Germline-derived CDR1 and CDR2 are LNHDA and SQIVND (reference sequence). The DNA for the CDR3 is TGTGCCAGTAGTCCCCTGGACAGGGACGACACTGAAGCTTTCTTT. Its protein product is CASSPLDRDDTEAFF.

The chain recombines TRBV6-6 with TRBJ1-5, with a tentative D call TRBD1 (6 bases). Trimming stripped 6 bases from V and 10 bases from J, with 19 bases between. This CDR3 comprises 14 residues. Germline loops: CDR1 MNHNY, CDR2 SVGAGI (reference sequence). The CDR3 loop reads CASRGGGRGSPQHF. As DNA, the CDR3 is TGTGCCAGCAGGGGAGGGGGAAGGGGATCCCCCCAGCATTTT.

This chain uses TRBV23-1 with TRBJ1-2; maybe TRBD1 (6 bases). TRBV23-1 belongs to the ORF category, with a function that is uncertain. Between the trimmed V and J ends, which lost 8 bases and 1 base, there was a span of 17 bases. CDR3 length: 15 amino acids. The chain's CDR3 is CASELRDTVNYGYTF. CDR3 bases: TGCGCCAGCGAGCTCCGGGACACAGTTAACTATGGCTACACCTTC.

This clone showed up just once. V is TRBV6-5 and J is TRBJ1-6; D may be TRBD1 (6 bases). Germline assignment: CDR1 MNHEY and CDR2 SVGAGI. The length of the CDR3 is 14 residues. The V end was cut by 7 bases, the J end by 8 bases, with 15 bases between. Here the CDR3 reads CASIRTSGDSPLHF. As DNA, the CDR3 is TGTGCCAGCATAAGGACGTCAGGGGATTCACCCCTCCACTTT.

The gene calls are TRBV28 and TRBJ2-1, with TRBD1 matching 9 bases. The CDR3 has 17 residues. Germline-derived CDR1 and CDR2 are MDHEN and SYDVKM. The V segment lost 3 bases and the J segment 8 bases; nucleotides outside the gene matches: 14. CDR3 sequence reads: CASSFTGQGRMVDEQFF. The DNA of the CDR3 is TGTGCCAGCAGTTTTACAGGACAGGGGCGCATGGTAGATGAGCAGTTCTTC. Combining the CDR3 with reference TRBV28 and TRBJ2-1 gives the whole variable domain DVKVTQSSRYLVKRTGEKVFLECVQDMDHENMFWYRQDPGLGLRLIYFSYDVKMKEKGDIPEGYSVSREKKERFSLILESASTNQTSMYLCASSFTGQGRMVDEQFFGPGTRLTVL.